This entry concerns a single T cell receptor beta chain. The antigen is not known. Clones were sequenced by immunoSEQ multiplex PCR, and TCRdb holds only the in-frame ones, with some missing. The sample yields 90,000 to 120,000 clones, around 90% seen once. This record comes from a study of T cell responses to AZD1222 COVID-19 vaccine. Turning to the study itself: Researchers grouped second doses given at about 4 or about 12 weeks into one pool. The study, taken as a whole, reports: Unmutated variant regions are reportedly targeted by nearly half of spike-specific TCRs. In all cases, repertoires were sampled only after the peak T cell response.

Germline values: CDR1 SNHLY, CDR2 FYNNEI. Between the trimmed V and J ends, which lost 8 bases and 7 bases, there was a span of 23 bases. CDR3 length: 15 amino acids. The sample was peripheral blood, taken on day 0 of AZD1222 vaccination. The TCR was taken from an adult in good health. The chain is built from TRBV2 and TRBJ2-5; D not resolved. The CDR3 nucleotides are TGTGCCAGCCCTCGTTACTTACAAGAGACCGGGACCCAGTACTTC. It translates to CASPRYLQETGTQYF. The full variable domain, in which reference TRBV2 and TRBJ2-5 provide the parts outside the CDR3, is EPEVTQTPSHQVTQMGQEVILRCVPISNHLYFYWYRQILGQKVEFLVSFYNNEISEKSEIFDDQFSVERPDGSNFTLKIRSTKLEDSAMYFCASPRYLQETGTQYFGPGTRLLVL.